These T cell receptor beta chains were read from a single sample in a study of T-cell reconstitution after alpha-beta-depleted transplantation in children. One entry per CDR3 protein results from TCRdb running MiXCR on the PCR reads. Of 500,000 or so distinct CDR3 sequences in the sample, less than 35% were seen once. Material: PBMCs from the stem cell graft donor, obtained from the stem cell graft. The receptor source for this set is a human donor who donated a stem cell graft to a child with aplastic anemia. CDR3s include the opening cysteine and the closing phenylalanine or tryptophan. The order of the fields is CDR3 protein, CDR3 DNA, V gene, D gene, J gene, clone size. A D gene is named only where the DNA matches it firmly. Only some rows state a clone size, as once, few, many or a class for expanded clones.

CDR3 protein: CSVVVLAGSSYNEQFF
CDR3 DNA: TGCAGCGTTGTCGTCCTAGCGGGCAGCTCCTACAATGAGCAGTTCTTC
V gene: TRBV29-1
D gene: TRBD2
J gene: TRBJ2-1
clone size: few

CDR3 protein: CASRRDGAYTDTQYF
CDR3 DNA: TGTGCCAGCAGGAGAGACGGGGCCTACACAGATACGCAGTATTTT
V gene: TRBV6-2/TRBV6-3
D gene: -
J gene: TRBJ2-3
clone size: few

CDR3 protein: CAWSGGIQETQYF
CDR3 DNA: TGTGCCTGGAGTGGGGGGATCCAAGAGACCCAGTACTTC
V gene: TRBV30
D gene: -
J gene: TRBJ2-5
clone size: -

CDR3 protein: CASSLANREQFF
CDR3 DNA: TGTGCCAGCAGCTTGGCCAATCGGGAGCAGTTCTTC
V gene: TRBV5-6
D gene: -
J gene: TRBJ2-1
clone size: -

CDR3 protein: CASTLSGSADTQYF
CDR3 DNA: TGTGCCAGCACCCTAAGCGGGAGTGCAGATACGCAGTATTTT
V gene: TRBV6-1
D gene: TRBD2
J gene: TRBJ2-3
clone size: -

CDR3 protein: CASSLAGVRGYTF
CDR3 DNA: TGTGCCAGCAGCTTAGCAGGGGTACGCGGCTACACCTTC
V gene: TRBV7-2
D gene: -
J gene: TRBJ1-2
clone size: -

CDR3 protein: CASSPQDPYGYTF
CDR3 DNA: TGTGCCAGCAGCCCACAGGACCCGTATGGCTACACCTTC
V gene: TRBV12-3/TRBV12-4
D gene: -
J gene: TRBJ1-2
clone size: few

CDR3 protein: CASRVTGSLGPQHF
CDR3 DNA: TGTGCCAGCAGGGTGACAGGGTCTTTAGGGCCCCAGCATTTT
V gene: TRBV12-3/TRBV12-4
D gene: TRBD1
J gene: TRBJ1-5
clone size: -

CDR3 protein: CASSLGAGTVGEKLFF
CDR3 DNA: TGCGCCAGCAGCTTAGGGGCCGGGACTGTCGGTGAAAAACTGTTTTTT
V gene: TRBV5-1
D gene: -
J gene: TRBJ1-4
clone size: -

CDR3 protein: CASSPKGQPEGTEAFF
CDR3 DNA: TGTGCCAGCTCACCTAAAGGACAGCCCGAGGGCACTGAAGCTTTCTTT
V gene: TRBV18
D gene: -
J gene: TRBJ1-1
clone size: few

CDR3 protein: CASSLLTGIYEQYF
CDR3 DNA: TGTGCCAGCAGTTTATTGACAGGGATCTACGAGCAGTACTTC
V gene: TRBV27
D gene: TRBD1
J gene: TRBJ2-7
clone size: -

CDR3 protein: CASSLESYEQYF
CDR3 DNA: TGTGCCAGCAGCTTAGAAAGCTACGAGCAGTACTTC
V gene: TRBV7-2
D gene: -
J gene: TRBJ2-7
clone size: many

CDR3 protein: CATSDQGSGANVLTF
CDR3 DNA: TGTGCCACCAGTGACCAGGGGTCTGGGGCCAACGTCCTGACTTTC
V gene: TRBV24-1
D gene: -
J gene: TRBJ2-6
clone size: -

CDR3 protein: CASSPRIQLGGTGELFF
CDR3 DNA: TGTGCCAGCAGCCCTCGGATCCAGCTTGGGGGCACCGGGGAGCTGTTTTTT
V gene: TRBV4-2
D gene: -
J gene: TRBJ2-2
clone size: -

CDR3 protein: CSARHGNTGELFF
CDR3 DNA: TGCAGTGCAAGACACGGGAACACCGGGGAGCTGTTTTTT
V gene: TRBV20-1
D gene: -
J gene: TRBJ2-2
clone size: -

CDR3 protein: CASSPPRTSGSTDTQYF
CDR3 DNA: TGCGCCAGCAGTCCACCCCGGACTAGCGGTAGCACAGATACGCAGTATTTT
V gene: TRBV23-1
D gene: TRBD2
J gene: TRBJ2-3
clone size: -

CDR3 protein: CAWSAFGLEAETDTQYF
CDR3 DNA: TGTGCCTGGAGTGCCTTCGGGCTAGAAGCCGAAACAGATACGCAGTATTTT
V gene: TRBV30
D gene: -
J gene: TRBJ2-3
clone size: few

CDR3 protein: CASSHTGLGVDEQFF
CDR3 DNA: TGTGCCAGCAGCCATACAGGACTAGGAGTGGATGAGCAGTTCTTC
V gene: TRBV3-1
D gene: TRBD2
J gene: TRBJ2-1
clone size: -

CDR3 protein: CFARDLTGGSYEQYF
CDR3 DNA: TGCTTTGCTAGAGATCTGACAGGAGGCTCCTACGAGCAGTACTTC
V gene: TRBV20-1
D gene: -
J gene: TRBJ2-7
clone size: -

CDR3 protein: CASTVAGGKNEQFF
CDR3 DNA: TGTGCCAGCACCGTAGCGGGAGGGAAGAATGAGCAGTTCTTC
V gene: TRBV7-3
D gene: TRBD2
J gene: TRBJ2-1
clone size: -

CDR3 protein: CASRAASFSGNTIYF
CDR3 DNA: TGTGCCAGCAGGGCAGCATCCTTCTCTGGAAACACCATATATTTT
V gene: TRBV25-1
D gene: -
J gene: TRBJ1-3
clone size: many

CDR3 protein: CASSLTAGGSPLHF
CDR3 DNA: TGTGCCAGCAGCTTAACGGCAGGAGGGTCACCCCTCCACTTT
V gene: TRBV7-2
D gene: -
J gene: TRBJ1-6
clone size: -

CDR3 protein: CASSQVPREGEFF
CDR3 DNA: TGTGCCAGCAGCCAAGTACCGAGGGAGGGGGAGTTCTTC
V gene: TRBV14
D gene: -
J gene: TRBJ2-1
clone size: -

CDR3 protein: CASSWDSVFSNQPQHF
CDR3 DNA: TGTGCCAGCAGTTGGGACAGCGTTTTTAGCAATCAGCCCCAGCATTTT
V gene: TRBV6-2/TRBV6-3
D gene: TRBD1
J gene: TRBJ1-5
clone size: -

CDR3 protein: CASSYRRSGRYNEQFF
CDR3 DNA: TGTGCCAGCAGTTATAGACGAAGCGGGCGTTACAATGAGCAGTTCTTC
V gene: TRBV6-2/TRBV6-3
D gene: -
J gene: TRBJ2-1
clone size: -

CDR3 protein: CSALNRGRGISGTEAFF
CDR3 DNA: TGCAGCGCCCTAAACAGGGGGCGCGGAATCTCGGGCACTGAAGCTTTCTTT
V gene: TRBV29-1
D gene: TRBD1
J gene: TRBJ1-1
clone size: -

CDR3 protein: CASSQVNEQYF
CDR3 DNA: TGTGCCAGCAGCCAAGTCAATGAGCAGTACTTC
V gene: TRBV3-1
D gene: -
J gene: TRBJ2-7
clone size: -

CDR3 protein: CASSPMPQGAGGNQPQHF
CDR3 DNA: TGCGCCAGCAGCCCAATGCCCCAGGGTGCCGGCGGCAATCAGCCCCAGCATTTT
V gene: TRBV5-1
D gene: -
J gene: TRBJ1-5
clone size: -

CDR3 protein: CASSFLTGSSYEQYF
CDR3 DNA: TGTGCCAGCAGCTTCCTGACAGGAAGCTCCTACGAGCAGTACTTC
V gene: TRBV7-9
D gene: -
J gene: TRBJ2-7
clone size: -

CDR3 protein: CSVAAPSRSNNEQFF
CDR3 DNA: TGCAGCGTTGCGGCTCCTAGCCGGAGTAACAATGAGCAGTTCTTC
V gene: TRBV29-1
D gene: -
J gene: TRBJ2-1
clone size: few

CDR3 protein: CSVVPRDRGRETQYF
CDR3 DNA: TGCAGCGTTGTGCCCCGGGACAGGGGGCGAGAGACCCAGTACTTC
V gene: TRBV29-1
D gene: TRBD1
J gene: TRBJ2-5
clone size: -

CDR3 protein: CASSVGTVPPYNEQFF
CDR3 DNA: TGTGCCAGCAGCGTCGGGACAGTGCCCCCCTACAATGAGCAGTTCTTC
V gene: TRBV5-6
D gene: TRBD1
J gene: TRBJ2-1
clone size: -

CDR3 protein: CASRGTGPTYEQYF
CDR3 DNA: TGTGCCAGCAGGGGGACAGGTCCTACCTACGAGCAGTACTTC
V gene: TRBV12-3/TRBV12-4
D gene: TRBD1
J gene: TRBJ2-7
clone size: few

CDR3 protein: CASSLAGQGGNEQFF
CDR3 DNA: TGTGCCAGCAGCTTAGCCGGACAGGGTGGCAATGAGCAGTTCTTC
V gene: TRBV7-9
D gene: TRBD1
J gene: TRBJ2-1
clone size: -

CDR3 protein: CASRSQGSNQPQHF
CDR3 DNA: TGTGCCAGCAGGTCACAGGGGAGCAATCAGCCCCAGCATTTT
V gene: TRBV12-3/TRBV12-4
D gene: TRBD1
J gene: TRBJ1-5
clone size: -

CDR3 protein: CASSPLLTGNYGYTF
CDR3 DNA: TGTGCCAGCAGCCCCTTACTCACAGGGAACTATGGCTACACCTTC
V gene: TRBV7-6
D gene: -
J gene: TRBJ1-2
clone size: -

CDR3 protein: CASSDDGYSGNTIYF
CDR3 DNA: TGTGCCAGCAGCGACGACGGTTACTCTGGAAACACCATATATTTT
V gene: TRBV7-2
D gene: -
J gene: TRBJ1-3
clone size: few

CDR3 protein: CASSLEKITDTQYF
CDR3 DNA: TGTGCCAGCAGCTTGGAGAAGATCACAGATACGCAGTATTTT
V gene: TRBV5-5
D gene: -
J gene: TRBJ2-3
clone size: few

CDR3 protein: CASSLRSGGTGTQSQYF
CDR3 DNA: TGTGCCAGCAGCTTGCGGTCGGGAGGGACGGGGACCCAATCCCAGTACTTC
V gene: TRBV5-4
D gene: TRBD2
J gene: TRBJ2-5
clone size: -

CDR3 protein: CASSLALAGGPFDTQYF
CDR3 DNA: TGTGCCAGCAGTTTAGCCTTAGCGGGAGGGCCATTTGATACGCAGTATTTT
V gene: TRBV12-3/TRBV12-4
D gene: TRBD2
J gene: TRBJ2-3
clone size: -

CDR3 protein: CASSWGQGGTDTQYF
CDR3 DNA: TGTGCCAGCAGTTGGGGGCAAGGCGGCACAGATACGCAGTATTTT
V gene: TRBV6-5
D gene: -
J gene: TRBJ2-3
clone size: -

CDR3 protein: CSAKRSPNGSEQFF
CDR3 DNA: TGCAGCGCTAAGAGATCCCCGAATGGAAGCGAGCAGTTCTTC
V gene: TRBV29-1
D gene: -
J gene: TRBJ2-1
clone size: -

CDR3 protein: CSARARAFEAFF
CDR3 DNA: TGCAGTGCTAGAGCCCGGGCCTTTGAAGCTTTCTTT
V gene: TRBV20-1
D gene: -
J gene: TRBJ1-1
clone size: -

CDR3 protein: CSAEPLAGATDTQYF
CDR3 DNA: TGCAGTGCTGAACCCCTAGCGGGGGCCACAGATACGCAGTATTTT
V gene: TRBV20-1
D gene: TRBD2
J gene: TRBJ2-3
clone size: -

CDR3 protein: CASSAGLSPSYNEQFF
CDR3 DNA: TGTGCCAGCAGCGCCGGACTGTCCCCTTCCTACAATGAGCAGTTCTTC
V gene: TRBV9
D gene: -
J gene: TRBJ2-1
clone size: once

CDR3 protein: CSARVLAGVTQFF
CDR3 DNA: TGCAGTGCTAGAGTACTAGCGGGAGTAACACAGTTCTTC
V gene: TRBV20-1
D gene: TRBD2
J gene: TRBJ2-1
clone size: -

CDR3 protein: CASSLATVASYNEQFF
CDR3 DNA: TGTGCCAGCAGCTTAGCGACGGTCGCTTCCTACAATGAGCAGTTCTTC
V gene: TRBV7-2
D gene: -
J gene: TRBJ2-1
clone size: few

CDR3 protein: CSASIGQGGTEAFF
CDR3 DNA: TGCAGTGCTAGTATCGGACAGGGGGGGACTGAAGCTTTCTTT
V gene: TRBV20-1
D gene: TRBD1
J gene: TRBJ1-1
clone size: -

CDR3 protein: CSVHRDRGYEQFF
CDR3 DNA: TGCAGCGTCCACAGGGACAGGGGCTATGAGCAGTTCTTC
V gene: TRBV29-1
D gene: TRBD1
J gene: TRBJ2-1
clone size: few

CDR3 protein: CAGQGRSTEAFF
CDR3 DNA: TGTGCCGGGCAGGGGCGGAGCACTGAAGCTTTCTTT
V gene: TRBV30
D gene: -
J gene: TRBJ1-1
clone size: -

CDR3 protein: CASSPYDRALFSGNTIYF
CDR3 DNA: TGTGCCAGCTCACCTTACGACAGGGCCCTCTTCTCTGGAAACACCATATATTTT
V gene: TRBV18
D gene: TRBD1
J gene: TRBJ1-3
clone size: few

CDR3 protein: CASSMDGGLAGDNEQFF
CDR3 DNA: TGTGCCAGTAGTATGGATGGTGGGCTAGCGGGGGACAATGAGCAGTTCTTC
V gene: TRBV19
D gene: TRBD2
J gene: TRBJ2-1
clone size: -

CDR3 protein: CASSPGQPRGELFF
CDR3 DNA: TGTGCCAGCAGCCCCGGACAGCCTAGGGGGGAGCTGTTTTTT
V gene: TRBV5-6
D gene: -
J gene: TRBJ2-2
clone size: once

CDR3 protein: CASSSRQALNEKLFF
CDR3 DNA: TGTGCCAGTAGTTCCAGACAGGCCCTTAATGAAAAACTGTTTTTT
V gene: TRBV19
D gene: -
J gene: TRBJ1-4
clone size: -

CDR3 protein: CASSYEGTPNEQFF
CDR3 DNA: TGTGCCAGCAGTTACGAGGGTACCCCCAATGAGCAGTTCTTC
V gene: TRBV6-5
D gene: -
J gene: TRBJ2-1
clone size: -

CDR3 protein: CASGSGVVGAEAFF
CDR3 DNA: TGTGCCAGCGGCTCCGGAGTGGTCGGCGCTGAAGCTTTCTTT
V gene: TRBV5-4
D gene: -
J gene: TRBJ1-1
clone size: -

CDR3 protein: CASSLSGLAGSSYNEQFF
CDR3 DNA: TGTGCCAGCAGTTTATCGGGACTAGCGGGCTCCTCCTACAATGAGCAGTTCTTC
V gene: TRBV27
D gene: TRBD2
J gene: TRBJ2-1
clone size: few

CDR3 protein: CASSFEQGRSGNTIYF
CDR3 DNA: TGTGCCAGCAGCTTTGAACAGGGCCGCTCTGGAAACACCATATATTTT
V gene: TRBV7-9
D gene: -
J gene: TRBJ1-3
clone size: -